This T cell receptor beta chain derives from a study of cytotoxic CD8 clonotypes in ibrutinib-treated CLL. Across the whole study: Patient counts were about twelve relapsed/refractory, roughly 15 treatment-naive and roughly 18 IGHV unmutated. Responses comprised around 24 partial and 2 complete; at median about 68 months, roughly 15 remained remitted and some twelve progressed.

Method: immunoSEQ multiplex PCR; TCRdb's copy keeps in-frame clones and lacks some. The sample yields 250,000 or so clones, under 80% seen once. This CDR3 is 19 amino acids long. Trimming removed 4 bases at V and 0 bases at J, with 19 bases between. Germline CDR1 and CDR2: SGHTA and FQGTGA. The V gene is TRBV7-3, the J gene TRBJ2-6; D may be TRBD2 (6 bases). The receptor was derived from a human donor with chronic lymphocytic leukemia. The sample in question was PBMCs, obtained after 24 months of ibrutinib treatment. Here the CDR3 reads CASSSQTGTLYSGANVLTF. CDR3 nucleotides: TGTGCCAGCAGCTCTCAAACCGGGACTCTTTACTCTGGGGCCAACGTCCTGACTTTC. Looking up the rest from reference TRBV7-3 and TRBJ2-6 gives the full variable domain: GAGVSQTPSNKVTEKGKYVELRCDPISGHTALYWYRQSLGQGPEFLIYFQGTGAADDSGLPNDRFFAVRPEGSVSTLKIQRTERGDSAVYLCASSSQTGTLYSGANVLTFGAGSRLTVL.